The following is a TCR beta chain sequence with its context. The data are from a study of cytomegalovirus exposure and HLA in healthy donors. Study information: The 130 or so validation repertoires, a later analysis reported, used the same platform as the 666 first-cohort repertoires.

The roughly 120-subject validation cohort, separate from the roughly 700-subject first cohort, included the donors. Method: immunoSEQ multiplex PCR; TCRdb's copy keeps in-frame clones and lacks some. The data hold 300,000 to 400,000 clones, with 80% to 90% observed a single time. CDR1 is SGHRS, CDR2 YFSETQ, per germline. Between the trimmed V and J ends, which lost 4 bases and 6 bases, there was a span of 17 bases. This CDR3 spans 15 amino acids. The rearrangement links TRBV5-1 to TRBJ2-1; a weak D match, TRBD2 (6 bases). Sequenced sample: PBMCs. This receptor was identified in a young woman in good health and CMV-seronegative. CDR3 nucleotides: TGCGCCAGCAGCCTCGTGGGGGGAGCGGGCAATGAGCAGTTCTTC. Protein sequence: CASSLVGGAGNEQFF.